The 18 T cell receptor beta chains presented below share a single source sample, sequenced in a study of identical twins. TCRdb reprocessed the 5' RACE reads with MiXCR, giving one entry per CDR3 protein. The top ten hold about 0.91% of the sample, which has roughly 500,000 distinct CDR3 sequences, approximately 22% seen once. This sample was shared with a second study, whose subject was T cells expressing NK-cell markers.

Sequenced input: CD4+ T cells sorted from blood. All receptors derive from a woman aged 18 to 35 in good health.

The chain links TRBV7-8 to TRBJ2-5; tentatively, D is TRBD1 or TRBD2 (5 bases each). V shed 3 bases and J shed 7 bases, with 21 bases lying between them. CDR1 SGHVS and CDR2 FQNEAQ come from the germline V gene. There are 16 residues in the CDR3. The CDR3 loop is CASSLLRDPWGGTQYF. As DNA, the CDR3 is TGTGCCAGCAGCTTGCTCCGGGACCCCTGGGGCGGGACCCAGTACTTC.

This sequence joins TRBV5-1 and TRBJ2-1, with 8 bases lining up with TRBD2. CDR1 is SGHRS, CDR2 YFSETQ, per germline. V lost 4 bases to trimming and J lost 3 bases; unmatched junction nucleotides: 6. The CDR3 loop spans 15 amino acids. The CDR3 protein is CASSPALADYNEQFF. In nucleotides, the CDR3 is TGCGCCAGCAGCCCCGCACTAGCGGACTACAATGAGCAGTTCTTC.

In its sample, this clonotype was seen a few times. The J gene is TRBJ1-2, the V gene TRBV9; tentatively, D is TRBD1 (5 bases). CDR3 length: 15 residues. Germline V gives CDR1 SGDLS, CDR2 YYNGEE. Trimming removed 0 bases at V and 3 bases at J, with 12 bases between. This chain's CDR3 is CASSVEARGDYGYTF. DNA for the CDR3: TGTGCCAGCAGCGTAGAGGCCCGAGGGGACTATGGCTACACCTTC.

This clonotype has only a few counts. The chain combines TRBV10-3 with TRBJ1-4, with 7 bases fitting TRBD1. After removal of 10 bases from V and 8 bases from J, the junction contained 13 bases not matched to a gene. The germline gives CDR1 ENHRY, CDR2 SYGVKD. CDR3 size: 14 residues. In DNA, the CDR3 is TGTGCCACCCAGAAGGAGGGGGCAAGGGAAAAACTGTTTTTT. It codes for CATQKEGAREKLFF.

This clonotype occurred many times. The chain is built from TRBV12-3 or TRBV12-4 and TRBJ1-5; D is undetermined. V lost 6 bases to trimming and J lost 4 bases, with 7 bases between them. The CDR3 is 12 residues long. The CDR3 DNA follows: TGTGCCAGCAGATACACGAATCAGCCCCAGCATTTT. It translates to CASRYTNQPQHF.

This chain connects TRBV7-9 to TRBJ1-1; D gene ambiguous. This CDR3 has 15 amino acids. V dropped 5 bases and J dropped 1 base, with 14 bases sitting between them. CDR1 is SEHNR and CDR2 is FQNEAQ in the germline V gene (reference sequence). CDR3 residues: CASSPSGHPNTEAFF. The CDR3 DNA sequence: TGTGCCAGCAGCCCATCCGGGCACCCGAACACTGAAGCTTTCTTT.

The chain has TRBV7-2 and TRBJ2-5; D possibly corresponds to TRBD2 (5 bases). V was pared by 1 base and J by 7 bases, with 13 bases between. The CDR3 is 14 residues long. The germline V gene has CDR1 SGHTA and CDR2 FQGNSA. DNA for the CDR3: TGTGCCAGCAGCTTAGGGGGTAGCGCGGCGACCCAGTACTTC. This sequence encodes CASSLGGSAATQYF.

In its sample, this clonotype was seen a few times. The chain joins TRBV20-1 to TRBJ2-7; D is possibly TRBD1 (5 bases). The germline V and J ends were trimmed by 5 bases and 4 bases, with 18 bases remaining between them. This CDR3 has 14 residues. CDR1 and CDR2 (germline): DFQATT, SNEGSKA (reference sequence). The CDR3 here is CSADDFQGVYEQYF. The CDR3 bases are TGCAGTGCTGATGACTTTCAGGGCGTTTACGAGCAGTACTTC.

This clonotype was counted between two and nine times. The rearrangement joins TRBV9 to TRBJ1-6; D is perhaps TRBD1 (5 bases). Germline-derived CDR1 and CDR2 are SGDLS and YYNGEE. V was clipped by 3 bases and J by 11 bases, with 12 bases between them. The CDR3 spans 13 residues. CDR3 sequence: CASSAGPGPPLHF. The CDR3 bases are TGTGCCAGCAGCGCGGGGCCTGGTCCACCCCTCCACTTT. The whole variable domain, remainder taken from reference TRBV9 and TRBJ1-6, is DSGVTQTPKHLITATGQRVTLRCSPRSGDLSVYWYQQSLDQGLQFLIQYYNGEERAKGNILERFSAQQFPDLHSELNLSSLELGDSALYFCASSAGPGPPLHFGNGTRLTVT.

The chain recombines TRBV12-3 or TRBV12-4 with TRBJ2-2; TRBD2 matches 14 bases. The CDR3 totals 18 residues. With 11 bases clipped from V and 4 bases from J, the junction kept 15 bases outside the gene matches. CDR3 amino acids: CAFSLGGLAGVITGELFF. DNA of the CDR3: TGTGCCTTCAGTTTAGGGGGACTAGCGGGAGTCATCACCGGGGAGCTGTTTTTT.

This clonotype was seen only a few times. The chain has TRBV12-3 or TRBV12-4 and TRBJ1-1; D ambiguous. The CDR3 covers 12 residues. Trimming took off 3 bases at V and 4 bases at J, with 6 bases between the two ends. This CDR3 reads CASSFPITEAFF. In nucleotides, the CDR3 is TGTGCCAGCAGTTTCCCCATCACTGAAGCTTTCTTT.

The CDR3 loop is CASSSGGKNYQPQHF. CDR3 nucleotide sequence: TGTGCCAGCAGCTCGGGGGGGAAGAATTATCAGCCCCAGCATTTT. The chain uses TRBV11-2 and TRBJ1-5; D perhaps matches TRBD1 (5 bases). Deletions cut 4 bases from V and 5 bases from J, with 15 bases between. The germline gives CDR1 SGHAT, CDR2 FQNNGV. This CDR3 has 15 amino acids.

The V and J genes are TRBV5-1 and TRBJ2-1, with TRBD2 matching 12 bases. V lost 4 bases, J lost 4 bases, and 6 bases stayed unmatched. CDR1 and CDR2 (germline): SGHRS, YFSETQ. CDR3 size: 16 residues. The CDR3 coding sequence is TGCGCCAGCAGCCCTCTCGGGACTAGCGGGTACAATGAGCAGTTCTTC. Translation gives CASSPLGTSGYNEQFF.

V and J are TRBV7-2 and TRBJ2-7; 7 bases are shared with TRBD1. Germline trimming cut 3 bases from V and 13 bases from J; bases unmatched to any gene: 15. The CDR3 is made up of 14 amino acids. CDR1 is SGHTA, CDR2 FQGNSA, per germline. This CDR3 reads CASSFSKETGEAYF. CDR3 coding DNA: TGTGCCAGCAGCTTTTCCAAGGAAACAGGGGAAGCCTACTTC. Full variable domain (outside the CDR3, taken from reference TRBV7-2 and TRBJ2-7): GAGVSQSPSNKVTEKGKDVELRCDPISGHTALYWYRQSLGQGLEFLIYFQGNSAPDKSGLPSDRFSAERTGGSVSTLTIQRTQQEDSAVYLCASSFSKETGEAYFGPGTRLTVT.

The chain joins TRBV6-5 to TRBJ1-1, with a possible D match to TRBD1 (6 bases). Trimming stripped 2 bases from V and 1 base from J, with 8 bases between. CDR3 length: 14 residues. Germline CDR1 is MNHEY and CDR2 is SVGAGI. In nucleotides, the CDR3 is TGTGCCAGCAGTTACCTCAGGGGGAACACTGAAGCTTTCTTT. It encodes CASSYLRGNTEAFF.

This clonotype turned up a few times. J is TRBJ2-5 and V is TRBV27; possibly TRBD1 for D (6 bases). The V end lost 2 bases, the J end lost 4 bases, and 17 bases lay between the germline ends. Germline V gives CDR1 MNHEY, CDR2 SMNVEV (reference sequence). CDR3 length equals 16 residues. CDR3 sequence (DNA): TGTGCCAGCAGTTTAGGACAGCCAAGAGGTCCAGAGACCCAGTACTTC. Its protein is CASSLGQPRGPETQYF.

This clonotype was counted many times. The V and J genes are TRBV29-1 and TRBJ2-1; 7 nucleotides agree with TRBD1. The V gene's germline CDR1 is SQVTM and CDR2 ANQGSEA. There are 12 residues in the CDR3. J was trimmed by 7 bases and V by 5 bases; bases with no gene match: 5. CDR3 region: CSVWGQPNEQFF. The CDR3 nucleotides read TGCAGCGTTTGGGGACAGCCGAATGAGCAGTTCTTC.

This clonotype was detected ten times or more. The genes are TRBV5-1 and TRBJ2-1; 11 nucleotides line up with TRBD2. The length of the CDR3 is 15 residues. Trimming took 5 bases from V and 8 from J; bases not matched to a gene: 9. Germline V gene data show CDR1 as SGHRS and CDR2 as YFSETQ. CDR3 protein: CASSPRLAGSHEQFF. CDR3 DNA: TGCGCCAGCAGTCCCCGACTAGCGGGATCGCATGAGCAGTTCTTC.